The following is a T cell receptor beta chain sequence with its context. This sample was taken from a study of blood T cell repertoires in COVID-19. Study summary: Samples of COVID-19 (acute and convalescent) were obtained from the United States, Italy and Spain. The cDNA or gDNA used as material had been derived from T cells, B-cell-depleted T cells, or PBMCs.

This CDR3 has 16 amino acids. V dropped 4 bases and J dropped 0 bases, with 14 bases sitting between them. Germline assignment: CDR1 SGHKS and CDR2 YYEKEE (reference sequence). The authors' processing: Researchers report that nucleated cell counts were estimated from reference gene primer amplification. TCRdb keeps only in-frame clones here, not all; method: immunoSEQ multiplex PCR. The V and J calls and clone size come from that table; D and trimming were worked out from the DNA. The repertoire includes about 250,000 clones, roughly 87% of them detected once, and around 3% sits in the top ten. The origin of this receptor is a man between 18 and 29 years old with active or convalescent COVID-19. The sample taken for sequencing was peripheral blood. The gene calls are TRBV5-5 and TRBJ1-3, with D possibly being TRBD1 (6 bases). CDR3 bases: TGTGCCAGCAGCATCGCGGCAGGGGTCTCTGGAAACACCATATATTTT. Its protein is CASSIAAGVSGNTIYF.